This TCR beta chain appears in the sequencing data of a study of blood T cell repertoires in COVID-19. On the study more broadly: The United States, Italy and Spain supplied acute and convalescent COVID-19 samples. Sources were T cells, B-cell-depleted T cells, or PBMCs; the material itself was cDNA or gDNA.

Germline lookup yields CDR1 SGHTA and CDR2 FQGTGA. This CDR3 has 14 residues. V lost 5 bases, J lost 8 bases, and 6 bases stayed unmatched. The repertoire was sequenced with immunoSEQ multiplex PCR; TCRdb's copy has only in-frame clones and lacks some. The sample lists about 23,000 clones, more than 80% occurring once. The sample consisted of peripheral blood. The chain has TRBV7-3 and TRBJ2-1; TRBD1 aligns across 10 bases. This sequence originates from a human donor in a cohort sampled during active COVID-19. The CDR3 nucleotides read TGTGCCAGCAGCCCCGGGACAGGGGCGCATGAGCAGTTCTTC. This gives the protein CASSPGTGAHEQFF.